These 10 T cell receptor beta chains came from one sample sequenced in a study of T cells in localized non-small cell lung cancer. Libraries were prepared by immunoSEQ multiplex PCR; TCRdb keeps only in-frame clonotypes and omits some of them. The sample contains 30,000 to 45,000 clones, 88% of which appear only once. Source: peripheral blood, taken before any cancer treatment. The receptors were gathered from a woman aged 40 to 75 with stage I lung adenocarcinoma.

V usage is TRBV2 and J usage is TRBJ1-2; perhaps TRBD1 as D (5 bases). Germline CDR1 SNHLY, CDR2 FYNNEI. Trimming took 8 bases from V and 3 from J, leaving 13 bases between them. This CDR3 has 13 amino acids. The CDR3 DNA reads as TGTGCCAGCTCGAGAAACAGGCACTATGGCTACACCTTC. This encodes CASSRNRHYGYTF.

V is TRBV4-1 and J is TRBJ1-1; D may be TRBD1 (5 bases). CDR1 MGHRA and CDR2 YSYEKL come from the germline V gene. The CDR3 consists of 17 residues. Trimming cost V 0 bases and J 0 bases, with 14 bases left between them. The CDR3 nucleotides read TGCGCCAGCAGCCAAGACCCACCGGGACGGCTGAACACTGAAGCTTTCTTT. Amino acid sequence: CASSQDPPGRLNTEAFF.

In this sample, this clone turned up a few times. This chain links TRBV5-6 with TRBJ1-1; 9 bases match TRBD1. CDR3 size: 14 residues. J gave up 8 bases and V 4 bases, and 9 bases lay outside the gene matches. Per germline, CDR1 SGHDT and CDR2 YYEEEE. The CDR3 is CASSVGQGTTEAFF. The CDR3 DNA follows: TGTGCCAGCAGCGTCGGACAGGGGACGACCGAAGCTTTCTTT. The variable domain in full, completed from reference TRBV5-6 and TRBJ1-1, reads DAGVTQSPTHLIKTRGQQVTLRCSPKSGHDTVSWYQQALGQGPQFIFQYYEEEERQRGNFPDRFSGHQFPNYSSELNVNALLLGDSALYLCASSVGQGTTEAFFGQGTRLTVV.

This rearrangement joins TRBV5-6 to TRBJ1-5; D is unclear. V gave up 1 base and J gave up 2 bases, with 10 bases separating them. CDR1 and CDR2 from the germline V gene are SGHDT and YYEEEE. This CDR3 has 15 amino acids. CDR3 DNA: TGTGCCAGCAGCTTGTTTCAGGACGGCAATCAGCCCCAGCATTTT. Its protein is CASSLFQDGNQPQHF.

The CDR3 nucleotides are TGTGCCAGCAGTTTGCGGGATGAGCAGTTCTTC. Amino acids: CASSLRDEQFF. The chain carries TRBV27 and TRBJ2-1, with D perhaps matching TRBD2 (5 bases). Germline CDR1 reads MNHEY; CDR2 reads SMNVEV (reference sequence). The CDR3 consists of 11 residues. V lost 3 bases to trimming and J lost 8 bases, with 5 bases between them.

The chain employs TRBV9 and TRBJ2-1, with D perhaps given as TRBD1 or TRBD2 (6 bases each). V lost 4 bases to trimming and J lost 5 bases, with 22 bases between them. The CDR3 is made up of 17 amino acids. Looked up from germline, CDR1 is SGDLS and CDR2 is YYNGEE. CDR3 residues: CASSTPQQGWEDNEQFF. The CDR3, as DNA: TGTGCCAGCAGCACGCCACAACAGGGATGGGAGGACAATGAGCAGTTCTTC.

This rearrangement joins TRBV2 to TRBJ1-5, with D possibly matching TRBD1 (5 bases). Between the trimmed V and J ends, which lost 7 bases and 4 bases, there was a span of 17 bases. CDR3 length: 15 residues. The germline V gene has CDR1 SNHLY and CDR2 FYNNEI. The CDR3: CASNQEISGNQPQHF. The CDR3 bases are TGTGCCAGCAACCAAGAGATTTCAGGGAATCAGCCCCAGCATTTT.

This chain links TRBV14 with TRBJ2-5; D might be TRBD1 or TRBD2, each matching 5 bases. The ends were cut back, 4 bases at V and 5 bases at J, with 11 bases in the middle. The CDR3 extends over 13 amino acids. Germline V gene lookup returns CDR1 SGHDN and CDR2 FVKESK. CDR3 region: CASSRGYVETQYF. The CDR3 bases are TGTGCCAGCAGCCGGGGGTATGTCGAGACCCAGTACTTC.

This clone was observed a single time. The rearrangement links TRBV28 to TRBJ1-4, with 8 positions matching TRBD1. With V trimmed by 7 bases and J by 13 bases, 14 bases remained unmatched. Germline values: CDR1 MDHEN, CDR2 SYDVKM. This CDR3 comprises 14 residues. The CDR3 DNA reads TGTGCCAGCAACACCAGGGGGCTTTCCTCAAGACTGTTTTTT. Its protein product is CASNTRGLSSRLFF.

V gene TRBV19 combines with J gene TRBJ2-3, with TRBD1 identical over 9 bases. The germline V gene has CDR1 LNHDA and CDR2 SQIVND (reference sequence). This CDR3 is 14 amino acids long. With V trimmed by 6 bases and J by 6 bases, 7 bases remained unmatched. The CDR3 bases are TGTGCCAGTAGACCGGGACAGGGATCGGATACGCAGTATTTT. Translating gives CASRPGQGSDTQYF. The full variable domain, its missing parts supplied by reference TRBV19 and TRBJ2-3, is DGGITQSPKYLFRKEGQNVTLSCEQNLNHDAMYWYRQDPGQGLRLIYYSQIVNDFQKGDIAEGYSVSREKKESFPLTVTSAQKNPTAFYLCASRPGQGSDTQYFGPGTRLTVL.